Shown below are 18 T cell receptor beta chains from a single sample sequenced in a study of response to subunit inactivated influenza vaccine. TCRdb re-called the RT-PCR reads with MiXCR, one entry per CDR3 protein. The table has around 520,000 distinct CDR3 sequences, approximately 12% seen once. Sequences were derived from PBMCs from blood, sampled on the day of vaccination. Source of these receptors: a man between 45 and 60 years old who received an inactivated influenza vaccine.

There are many counts of this clonotype. The rearrangement links TRBV15 to TRBJ1-1, with 7 nucleotides matching TRBD1. Germline loops: CDR1 LNHNV, CDR2 YYDKDF (reference sequence). This CDR3 has 16 amino acids. V lost 3 bases, J lost 7 bases, and 14 bases stayed unmatched. CDR3 region: CATSRDSTGWIGEAFF. The CDR3 DNA sequence: TGTGCCACCAGCAGGGACTCGACAGGGTGGATCGGTGAAGCTTTCTTT.

This chain links TRBV27 with TRBJ2-1; D tentatively reads TRBD1 or TRBD2 (6 bases each). The length of the CDR3 is 14 residues. Germline-derived CDR1 and CDR2 are MNHEY and SMNVEV (reference sequence). Trimming removed 1 base at V and 7 bases at J, with 11 bases between. CDR3 sequence (DNA): TGTGCCAGCAGTTTATACGGGGGCGGGAATGAGCAGTTCTTC. This sequence encodes CASSLYGGGNEQFF.

On this clonotype: A read error may explain this, as a much larger clone is one base away. For the CDR3, the DNA is TGTGCCACGAAAGGACTATCGGGAACGAATGAGCAGTTCTTC. Its translation is CATKGLSGTNEQFF. The J gene is TRBJ2-1, the V gene TRBV15; maybe TRBD2 (6 bases). CDR1 LNHNV and CDR2 YYDKDF come from the germline V gene (reference sequence). V dropped 9 bases and J dropped 7 bases, with 19 bases sitting between them. CDR3 length: 14 residues. Full variable domain (missing parts from reference TRBV15 and TRBJ2-1): DAMVIQNPRYQVTQFGKPVTLSCSQTLNHNVMYWYQQKSSQAPKLLFHYYDKDFNNEADTPDNFQSRRPNTSFCFLDIRSPGLGDTAMYLCATKGLSGTNEQFFGPGTRLTVL.

Written as DNA, the CDR3 is TGTGCCAGCAGCCAACCTCTGACAGGCGATGAAAAACTGTTTTTT. It codes for CASSQPLTGDEKLFF. V is TRBV4-2 and J is TRBJ1-4; possibly TRBD1 for D (6 bases). The CDR3 runs 15 residues. Germline V gives CDR1 LGHNA, CDR2 YNFKEQ. V was pared by 2 bases and J by 6 bases, with 13 bases between.

This clonotype has only a few counts. The CDR3 is CASSSLGTGVGGELFF. In nucleotides, the CDR3 is TGTGCCAGCAGTTCGCTCGGGACGGGAGTCGGAGGGGAGCTGTTTTTT. The rearrangement uses TRBV28 and TRBJ2-2, with D maybe TRBD2 (6 bases). V dropped 4 bases and J dropped 8 bases, with 20 bases sitting between them. The germline V gene has CDR1 MDHEN and CDR2 SYDVKM. The CDR3 is 16 residues long. The full variable domain, with the rest looked up from reference TRBV28 and TRBJ2-2, is DVKVTQSSRYLVKRTGEKVFLECVQDMDHENMFWYRQDPGLGLRLIYFSYDVKMKEKGDIPEGYSVSREKKERFSLILESASTNQTSMYLCASSSLGTGVGGELFFGEGSRLTVL.

The rearrangement joins TRBV5-1 to TRBJ2-2; D uncertain. The ends were cut back, 7 bases at V and 2 bases at J, with 15 bases in the middle. Germline V gene sequence: CDR1 SGHRS, CDR2 YFSETQ. This CDR3 spans 15 amino acids. CDR3 sequence reads: CASRPPGTNTGELFF. In DNA form, the CDR3 reads TGCGCCAGCCGACCACCAGGAACCAACACCGGGGAGCTGTTTTTT.

The table lists this clonotype with many counts. The rearrangement links TRBV10-3 to TRBJ1-5; 7 nucleotides match TRBD1. The CDR3 totals 17 residues. J lost 4 bases, V lost 0 bases, and 9 bases had no gene match. Germline assignment: CDR1 ENHRY and CDR2 SYGVKD. The CDR3 nucleotides are TGTGCCATCAGTGAGTCAGGTACAGGGGTTGATAATCAGCCCCAGCATTTT. Protein sequence: CAISESGTGVDNQPQHF.

This clonotype has a handful of counts. The rearrangement links TRBV5-1 to TRBJ2-2; D gene unclear. The germline CDR1 and CDR2 sequences are SGHRS and YFSETQ. Deletions cut 6 bases from V and 2 bases from J, with 14 bases between. The length of the CDR3 is 15 residues. In DNA form, the CDR3 reads TGCGCCAGCACCTCCCAGGTTTTTAACACCGGGGAGCTGTTTTTT. Translated, it gives CASTSQVFNTGELFF.

The sample holds a few counts of this clonotype. This sequence joins TRBV20-1 and TRBJ2-7; D not certain. The germline V and J ends were trimmed by 0 bases and 2 bases, with 14 bases remaining between them. The length of the CDR3 is 15 residues. From germline, CDR1 is DFQATT and CDR2 SNEGSKA (reference sequence). Written as DNA, the CDR3 is TGCAGTGCTAGAGATTGGATTCACGGAACCTACGAGCAGTACTTC. Amino acid sequence: CSARDWIHGTYEQYF.

This clonotype has ten or more counts. The CDR3 DNA is TGTGCCAGCAGCTTGGGGACTAGCGGGCATGAGCAGTTCTTC. Translated, it gives CASSLGTSGHEQFF. The J gene is TRBJ2-1, the V gene TRBV7-2; 12 bases fit TRBD2. With V trimmed by 3 bases and J by 8 bases, 2 bases remained unmatched. CDR1 SGHTA and CDR2 FQGNSA come from the germline V gene. CDR3 size: 14 residues.

This clonotype was recorded at least ten times. The chain carries TRBV6-6 and TRBJ2-7; D unclear. V was clipped by 0 bases and J by 7 bases, with 10 bases between them. Germline V gives CDR1 MNHNY, CDR2 SVGAGI (reference sequence). The CDR3 is 13 residues long. The CDR3 sequence: CASSYSNLGEQYF. In DNA, the CDR3 is TGTGCCAGCAGTTACTCGAACCTGGGGGAGCAGTACTTC.

The chain employs TRBV5-1 and TRBJ2-1; no reliable D call. Germline CDR1 SGHRS, CDR2 YFSETQ. The CDR3 contains 13 residues. Deletions cut 5 bases from V and 6 bases from J, with 12 bases between. The chain's CDR3 is CASSPSTPNEQFF. The CDR3 DNA follows: TGCGCCAGCAGTCCTTCTACGCCCAATGAGCAGTTCTTC.

The chain's CDR3 is CASSPYRGRWSYEQYF. The DNA of the CDR3 is TGTGCCAGCAGCCCATACAGGGGTCGTTGGTCCTACGAGCAGTACTTC. This chain links TRBV7-9 with TRBJ2-7; 7 bases map to TRBD1. Germline loops: CDR1 SEHNR, CDR2 FQNEAQ (reference sequence). Trimming removed 5 bases from V and 1 base from J; junction bases left unmatched: 11. This CDR3 has 16 amino acids.

The rearrangement joins TRBV28 to TRBJ2-1; D not certain. The V and J ends lost 6 bases and 3 bases respectively, with 9 bases between them. The CDR3 totals 13 residues. Germline V gives CDR1 MDHEN, CDR2 SYDVKM. The CDR3 nucleotides read TGTGCCAGCAGAGCTAGGCTCTACAATGAGCAGTTCTTC. Amino acids: CASRARLYNEQFF.

The V gene is TRBV28, the J gene TRBJ2-1, with 8 positions matching TRBD2. The CDR3 has 19 residues. V lost 3 bases, J lost 3 bases, and 16 bases stayed unmatched. Germline V gives CDR1 MDHEN, CDR2 SYDVKM. DNA of the CDR3: TGTGCCAGCAGTTTGGGGCTGGGCGGGGGGCGAACCAACTACAATGAGCAGTTCTTC. Its translation: CASSLGLGGGRTNYNEQFF.

The J gene is TRBJ2-7, the V gene TRBV27; the D call may be TRBD1 or TRBD2 (5 bases each). The CDR3 covers 12 residues. Trimming took 3 bases from V and 11 from J, leaving 14 bases between them. CDR1 and CDR2 from the germline V gene are MNHEY and SMNVEV (reference sequence). CDR3 sequence (DNA): TGTGCCAGCAGTTTGGGGACCGGACTTAAGTACTTC. Encoded protein: CASSLGTGLKYF.

This clonotype was counted at least ten times. The V gene is TRBV7-9, the J gene TRBJ2-5; 8 nucleotides agree with TRBD1. Germline assignment: CDR1 SEHNR and CDR2 FQNEAQ (reference sequence). J lost 2 bases, V lost 4 bases, and 6 bases had no gene match. This CDR3 spans 15 amino acids. CDR3 sequence reads: CASSSRQGIQETQYF. The CDR3 DNA reads as TGTGCCAGCAGCTCCCGACAGGGGATACAAGAGACCCAGTACTTC.

This clonotype was counted a few times. The V call is TRBV6-1, the J call TRBJ1-1; no firm D call. Germline-derived CDR1 and CDR2 are MNHNS and SASEGT. The CDR3 spans 14 residues. V lost 6 bases and J 6 bases, leaving 17 bases between the germline ends. Written as DNA, the CDR3 is TGTGCCAGCAGGGTCGGATTTTCGGGCCCTGAAGCTTTCTTT. Translated, it gives CASRVGFSGPEAFF.